This TCR beta chain was sequenced during a study of naive and memory T cell subsets. Both TRBC1 and TRBC2 were covered by a beta constant-region primer of two equimolar oligonucleotides. In TCRdb, the UMI-ligation and nested PCR reads were re-called with MiXCR into one record per CDR3 protein. The table has around 35,000 distinct CDR3 sequences, roughly 15% seen once. The table lists this clonotype with a few counts. The CDR3 runs to 15 residues. Trimming cost V 3 bases and J 6 bases; bases outside gene matches: 8. Germline V gene sequence: CDR1 SEHNR, CDR2 FQNEAQ (reference sequence). The chain is built from TRBV7-9 and TRBJ2-7, with 10 bases aligning to TRBD2. The sequence was collected from a human donor in good health. Sequencing input: effector memory CD4+ T cells from blood. The sample's subset: effector memory, CD45RA- CD27-. This CDR3 reads CASSFTLAGEGEQYF. The CDR3 DNA follows: TGTGCCAGCAGCTTCACCCTAGCGGGAGAGGGCGAGCAGTACTTC.